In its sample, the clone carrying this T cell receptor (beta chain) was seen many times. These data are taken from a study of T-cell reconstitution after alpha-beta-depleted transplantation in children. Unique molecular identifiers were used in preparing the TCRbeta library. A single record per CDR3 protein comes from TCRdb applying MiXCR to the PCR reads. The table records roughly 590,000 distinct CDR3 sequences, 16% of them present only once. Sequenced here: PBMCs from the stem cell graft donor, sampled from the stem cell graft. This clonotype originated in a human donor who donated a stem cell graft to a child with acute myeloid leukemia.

The CDR3 DNA reads as TGTGCCAGCAGCCCCGGGCTCGAGCAGTTCTTC. It encodes CASSPGLEQFF. The rearrangement links TRBV12-3 or TRBV12-4 to TRBJ2-1, with D unclear. The germline V and J ends were trimmed by 6 bases and 10 bases, with 10 bases remaining between them. CDR3 length equals 11 residues.